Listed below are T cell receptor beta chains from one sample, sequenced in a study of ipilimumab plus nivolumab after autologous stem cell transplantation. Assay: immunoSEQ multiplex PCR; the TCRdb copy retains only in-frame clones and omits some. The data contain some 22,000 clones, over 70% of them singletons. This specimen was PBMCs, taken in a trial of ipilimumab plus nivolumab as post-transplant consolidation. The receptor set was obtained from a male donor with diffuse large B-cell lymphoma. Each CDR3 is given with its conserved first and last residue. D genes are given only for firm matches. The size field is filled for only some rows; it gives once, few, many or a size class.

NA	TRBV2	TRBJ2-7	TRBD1	TGTGCCAGCAGCTGGCAGGGGGCCAGTCACTACGAGCAGTACTTC	CASSWQGASHYEQYF
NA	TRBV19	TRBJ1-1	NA	TGTGCCAGTAGTATTAATCCGGCTGGTTTCACTGAAGCTTTCTTT	CASSINPAGFTEAFF
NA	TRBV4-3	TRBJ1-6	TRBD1	TGCGCCAGCAGCCAACTACAGGGGGCCGAATTTACCCTCCACTTT	CASSQLQGAEFTLHF
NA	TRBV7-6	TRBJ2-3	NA	TGTGCCAGCAGCTTGACGTTCAGCGCAGATACGCAGTATTTT	CASSLTFSADTQYF
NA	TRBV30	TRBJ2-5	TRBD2	TGTGCCTGGAGTCCTAGCGGGGTGGAGACCCAGTACTTC	CAWSPSGVETQYF
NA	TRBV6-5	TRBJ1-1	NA	TGTGCCAGCAGTTACGGCAGGGTGAGAATTGGGACTGAAGCTTTCTTT	CASSYGRVRIGTEAFF
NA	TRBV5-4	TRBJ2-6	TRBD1	TGTGCCAGCAGCTCTCTGACAGGGGGATCCTCTGGGGCCAACGTCCTGACTTTC	CASSSLTGGSSGANVLTF
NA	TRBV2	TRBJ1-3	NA	TGTGCCAGCAGTCGAACAGGACAAGGAAACACCATATATTTT	CASSRTGQGNTIYF
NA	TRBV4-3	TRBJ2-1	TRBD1	TGCGCCAGCGGGCGACAGGGGGCGTACAATGAGCAGTTCTTC	CASGRQGAYNEQFF
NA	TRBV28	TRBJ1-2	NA	TGTGCCAGCAGTAACGCAGGCGCCTTCTATGGCTACACCTTC	CASSNAGAFYGYTF
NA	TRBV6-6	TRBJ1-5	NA	TGTGCCAGCAGTTACTCGAGAGGTACTAGCGGGCCCCAGCATTTT	CASSYSRGTSGPQHF
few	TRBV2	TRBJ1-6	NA	TGTGCCAGCAGGGCGGACACAAGCTCCTATAATTCACCCCTCCACTTT	CASRADTSSYNSPLHF
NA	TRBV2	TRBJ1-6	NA	TGTGCCAGCAGTCTGCAGGGTATCCATAATTCACCCCTCCACTTT	CASSLQGIHNSPLHF
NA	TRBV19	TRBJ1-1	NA	TGTGCCAGTAAAGCTCGGACCGAGAACACTGAAGCTTTCTTT	CASKARTENTEAFF
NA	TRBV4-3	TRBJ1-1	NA	TGCGCCAGCAGCCAAGATTTCGCGAACACTGAAGCTTTCTTT	CASSQDFANTEAFF
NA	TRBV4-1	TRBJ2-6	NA	TGCGCCAGCAGCCCTCTTTACTCTAGGGGGGCTGGGGCCAACGTCCTGACTTTC	CASSPLYSRGAGANVLTF
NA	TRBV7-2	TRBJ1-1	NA	TGTGCCAGCAGCTTAGGTGGAGGGGTAACTGAAGCTTTCTTT	CASSLGGGVTEAFF
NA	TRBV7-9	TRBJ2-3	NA	TGTGCCAGCAGCACAATGGCTGCCTGGGACACAGATACGCAGTATTTT	CASSTMAAWDTDTQYF
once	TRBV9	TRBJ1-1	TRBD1	TGTGCCAGCAGCCCAGGGGGGGTGAACACTGAAGCTTTCTTT	CASSPGGVNTEAFF
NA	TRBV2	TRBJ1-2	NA	TGTGCCAGCAGTGAACGCAGCGGGGGGGATGGCTACACCTTC	CASSERSGGDGYTF
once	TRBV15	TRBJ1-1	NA	TGTGCCACCAGCAGAGTTCTGAACACTGAAGCTTTCTTT	CATSRVLNTEAFF
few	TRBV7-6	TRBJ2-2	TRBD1	TGTGCCAGCAAATACAGGGGGACCGGGGAGCTGTTTTTT	CASKYRGTGELFF
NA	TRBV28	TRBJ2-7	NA	TGTGCCAGCAGTCTGGTGAACGAGCAGTACTTC	CASSLVNEQYF
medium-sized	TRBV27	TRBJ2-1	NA	TGTGCCAGCAGTCCCGTACGGGTGACGGGGTCCTACAATGAGCAGTTCTTC	CASSPVRVTGSYNEQFF
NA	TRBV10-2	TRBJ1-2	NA	TGCGCCAGCAGTGAGGACAACTATGGCTACACCTTC	CASSEDNYGYTF
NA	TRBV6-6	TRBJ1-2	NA	TGTGCCAGCAGTTCGACGGATCCCACCTATGGCTACACCTTC	CASSSTDPTYGYTF
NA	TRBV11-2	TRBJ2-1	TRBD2	TGTGCCAGCAGCTTAGCGATTCTAGCGGGGGGCTCCTACAATGAGCAGTTCTTC	CASSLAILAGGSYNEQFF
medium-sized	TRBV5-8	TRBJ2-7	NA	TGTGCCAGCAGCTACGAACACTACGAGCAGTACTTC	CASSYEHYEQYF
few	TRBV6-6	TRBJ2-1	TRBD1	TGTGCCAGCACCCTAGGACAGGGCTTCAATGAGCAGTTCTTC	CASTLGQGFNEQFF
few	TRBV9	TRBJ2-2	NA	TGTGCCAGCAGCGTATTTTCCGAGAACACCGGGGAGCTGTTTTTT	CASSVFSENTGELFF
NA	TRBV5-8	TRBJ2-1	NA	TGTGCCAGCAGCTTGAGGACTACCGTCAATGAGCAGTTCTTC	CASSLRTTVNEQFF
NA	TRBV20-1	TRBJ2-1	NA	TGCAGTGCTAGGATTGACGGAGAGCAGTTCTTC	CSARIDGEQFF
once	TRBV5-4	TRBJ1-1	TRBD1	TGTGCCAGCAGTTTATATACAGGGGGCAACACTGAAGCTTTCTTT	CASSLYTGGNTEAFF
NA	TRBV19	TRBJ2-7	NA	TGTGCCAGTAGTATAGATTACAGGGCCTCCTACGAGCAGTACTTC	CASSIDYRASYEQYF
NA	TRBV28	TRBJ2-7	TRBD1	TGTGCCAGCAGTTCCCCCGGGACAGGTATTGGCTACGAGCAGTACTTC	CASSSPGTGIGYEQYF
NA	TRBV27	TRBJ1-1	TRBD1	TGTGCCAGCAGTTACCTCGGTGGGACAGCGAACACTGAAGCTTTCTTT	CASSYLGGTANTEAFF
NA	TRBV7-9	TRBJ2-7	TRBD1	TGTGCCAGCAGCCACCCCCCGACCAGGACAGGGGCCTACGAGCAGTACTTC	CASSHPPTRTGAYEQYF